The clone carrying this T cell receptor (beta chain) was recorded a few times. Duration under 3 months, a NOSPECS grade of at least 4, and a Clinical Activity Score of at least 3 characterized the ophthalmopathy patients. This sample was included in a study of T cells in Graves' hyperthyroidism and ophthalmopathy. RNA transcripts served as the template for amplifying TCR beta CDR3 regions. TCR CDR3 regions were first amplified by RT-PCR with HTBI primers. MiXCR was run by TCRdb on the multiplex PCR reads, yielding one entry per CDR3 protein. The table records 500,000 or so distinct CDR3 sequences, roughly a sixth of them present only once. This CDR3 spans 15 amino acids. Germline-derived CDR1 and CDR2 are PRHDT and FYEKMQ (reference sequence). V lost 5 bases to trimming and J lost 2 bases, with 15 bases between them.

Sequenced sample: blood. The source is a woman aged 18-35 years with Graves' ophthalmopathy. The rearrangement links TRBV13 to TRBJ2-5; D gene uncertain. The CDR3 nucleotides are TGTGCCAGCAGCCCAGGAACTCCCTCGCAAGAGACCCAGTACTTC. This codes for CASSPGTPSQETQYF.